The clone carrying this T cell receptor (beta chain) showed up many times. The ends were cut back, 5 bases at V and 3 bases at J, with 17 bases in the middle. This CDR3 comprises 15 residues. Germline V gene lookup returns CDR1 SGHAT and CDR2 FQDESV (reference sequence). TCR beta CDR3 regions were amplified from RNA. A first-round RT-PCR of the TCR CDR3 used the HTBI primer set. From the multiplex PCR reads, TCRdb called clonotypes with MiXCR, one entry per CDR3 protein. The repertoire holds some 270,000 distinct CDR3 sequences, with 10% to 15% as singletons. These data come from a study of T cells in Graves' hyperthyroidism and ophthalmopathy.

The TCR sequence derives from a young woman with Graves' hyperthyroidism that later progressed to Graves' ophthalmopathy. The rearrangement links TRBV11-1 to TRBJ2-7, with D tentatively TRBD2 (5 bases). Sequencing used blood. CDR3 DNA: TGTGCCAGCAGCCGGGAAAGCACGCCCCGCTACGAGCAGTACTTC. Translation: CASSRESTPRYEQYF.